This entry describes one T cell receptor (beta chain). This sample is part of a study of OX40 agonist ivuxolimab in advanced cancers. Turning to the study itself: Of the patients, three showed partial responses, one with hepatocellular carcinoma and two with cutaneous melanoma.

Germline V gene lookup returns CDR1 LNHDA and CDR2 SQIVND (reference sequence). The CDR3 runs to 17 residues. V shed 8 bases, J shed 0 bases, and the junction held 12 bases outside the gene matches. Sequencing used immunoSEQ multiplex PCR; TCRdb keeps in-frame clones, though not all of them. The table lists some 77,000 clones, over 75% of them singletons. The sample was CD4+ or CD8+ T cells sorted from blood, taken in a trial of the OX40 agonist ivuxolimab. The chain is built from TRBV19 and TRBJ1-5, with TRBD1 matching 8 bases. The TCR was taken from an adult with an advanced solid tumor such as melanoma, head and neck, liver or kidney cancer. CDR3 residues: CASLRAPDRDSNQPQHF. In DNA form, the CDR3 reads TGTGCCAGTCTTCGAGCCCCGGACAGGGATAGCAATCAGCCCCAGCATTTT.